This paragraph covers one T cell receptor beta chain sequence. Its target is unknown. This sample was taken from a study of cytomegalovirus exposure and HLA in healthy donors. Study in general: T cells numbering about 179 million yielded some 100 million unique TCR beta sequences in an earlier analysis. Study-wide results and caveats: Common viral pathogens seemed to be connected with several of the most significant clusters, according to a later analysis. The classifier reportedly diagnosed cytomegalovirus status with high sensitivity and specificity. Equally common other TCR beta chains were less clonally expanded than HLA-associated ones, a later analysis found.

The PCR contained 60 Vbeta and 13 Jbeta primers. Repertoires were generated with immunoSEQ multiplex PCR, while TCRdb's copy carries only in-frame clones and drops some. The sample holds about 55,000 clones, 70% to 75% seen once. CDR1 is SGHRS, CDR2 YFSETQ, per germline. The CDR3 runs to 12 residues. Trimming pared 2 bases from V and 5 bases from J, leaving 5 bases between. The clonotype comes from a man aged 40-50 years in good health and CMV-seropositive. The sample consisted of PBMCs. The rearrangement uses TRBV5-1 and TRBJ2-1, with D unresolved. This CDR3 is CASSFQNNEQFF. The CDR3 nucleotides read TGCGCCAGCAGCTTCCAGAACAATGAGCAGTTCTTC.